This entry lists 12 T cell receptor beta chains sequenced from one sample in a study of T cell responses to AZD1222 COVID-19 vaccine. Assay used: immunoSEQ multiplex PCR; TCRdb lists only in-frame clones, some missing. The table lists around 160,000 clones, approximately 88% of them singletons. This material consisted of peripheral blood, taken on day 0 of AZD1222 vaccination. The receptors shown here come from an adult in good health.

This clone turned up a few times. V usage is TRBV6-2 or TRBV6-3 and J usage is TRBJ1-5; tentatively, D is TRBD1 (5 bases). V was cut by 2 bases and J by 9 bases, with 14 bases left in between. Germline CDR1 and CDR2: MNHEY and SVGEGT. The CDR3 length is 14 residues. The CDR3 region is CASSYGAAWAPQHF. For the CDR3, the DNA is TGTGCCAGCAGTTACGGGGCGGCCTGGGCGCCCCAGCATTTT.

The J gene is TRBJ1-2, the V gene TRBV27; no reliable D call. The germline V and J ends were trimmed by 1 base and 5 bases, with 17 bases remaining between them. The CDR3 has 16 amino acids. Germline assignment: CDR1 MNHEY and CDR2 SMNVEV (reference sequence). CDR3 DNA sequence: TGTGCCAGCAGTTTATATGTAACGGGCAGCCTGTATGGCTACACCTTC. Translation: CASSLYVTGSLYGYTF.

The V call is TRBV5-1, the J call TRBJ1-5; no clear D gene. V was trimmed by 0 bases and J by 0 bases, leaving 4 bases between them. Germline CDR1 SGHRS, CDR2 YFSETQ. The CDR3 contains 14 residues. The CDR3: CASSLDGSNQPQHF. Here the CDR3 DNA reads TGCGCCAGCAGCTTGGACGGTAGCAATCAGCCCCAGCATTTT.

This chain uses TRBV19 with TRBJ1-1; possible D gene TRBD1, 6 bases. This CDR3 comprises 14 residues. Germline CDR1 and CDR2: LNHDA and SQIVND (reference sequence). Trimming took 6 bases from V and 1 from J, leaving 12 bases between them. The CDR3 here is CASRETGPNTEAFF. CDR3 DNA: TGTGCCAGTAGGGAGACAGGCCCGAACACTGAAGCTTTCTTT. Based on the CDR3 plus reference TRBV19 and TRBJ1-1, the full variable domain is DGGITQSPKYLFRKEGQNVTLSCEQNLNHDAMYWYRQDPGQGLRLIYYSQIVNDFQKGDIAEGYSVSREKKESFPLTVTSAQKNPTAFYLCASRETGPNTEAFFGQGTRLTVV.

The chain joins TRBV5-1 to TRBJ2-1; 10 nucleotides line up with TRBD2. Trimming removed 1 base from V and 6 bases from J; junction bases left unmatched: 4. CDR3 length: 15 amino acids. CDR1 is SGHRS and CDR2 is YFSETQ in the germline V gene. CDR3 residues: CASSLTSGVGNEQFF. CDR3 DNA: TGCGCCAGCAGCTTGACTAGCGGGGTAGGCAATGAGCAGTTCTTC.

The CDR3: CASSQGGLAGGYEQYF. The CDR3 nucleotides are TGTGCCAGCAGCCAAGGGGGACTAGCGGGGGGCTACGAGCAGTACTTC. J is TRBJ2-7 and V is TRBV4-2, with 15 bases fitting TRBD2. Germline CDR1 is LGHNA and CDR2 is YNFKEQ. J lost 3 bases, V lost 1 base, and 1 base had no gene match. CDR3 length: 16 amino acids.

The J gene is TRBJ1-3, the V gene TRBV19; no definite D call. The CDR3 is 14 residues long. V was clipped by 6 bases and J by 3 bases, with 12 bases between them. In germline, CDR1 is LNHDA, CDR2 SQIVND (reference sequence). The CDR3 DNA follows: TGTGCCAGTAGAAAGGCCGAGAGTGGAAACACCATATATTTT. It yields the protein CASRKAESGNTIYF.

The gene calls are TRBV18 and TRBJ1-6; 7 bases are shared with TRBD1. The CDR3 is made up of 15 amino acids. Germline V lookup: CDR1 KGHSH, CDR2 LQKENI. V shed 6 bases, J shed 9 bases, and the junction held 11 bases outside the gene matches. CDR3 loop: CASSPEGAGGSPLHF. For the CDR3, the DNA is TGTGCCAGCTCTCCGGAGGGGGCGGGTGGTTCACCCCTCCACTTT.

The gene calls are TRBV5-1 and TRBJ1-2; D not resolved. V was trimmed by 4 bases and J by 6 bases, leaving 10 bases between them. In germline, CDR1 is SGHRS, CDR2 YFSETQ. CDR3 length: 12 residues. DNA of the CDR3: TGCGCCAGCAGCGCTGACTTGGATGGCTACACCTTC. Amino acids: CASSADLDGYTF.

This clone was observed once. The chain combines TRBV6-5 with TRBJ1-5; D gene ambiguous. The germline V gene encodes CDR1 MNHEY and CDR2 SVGAGI. The CDR3 has 13 residues. Trimming left V 8 bases short and J 7 bases short, with 15 bases between. The CDR3 coding sequence is TGTGCCAGCTCGGGGTGGCGGGGACAGCCCCAGCATTTT. Its protein product is CASSGWRGQPQHF.

V gene TRBV9 combines with J gene TRBJ1-2; no definite D call. The CDR3 has 14 amino acids. Looked up from germline, CDR1 is SGDLS and CDR2 is YYNGEE. The V end lost 4 bases, the J end lost 4 bases, and 14 bases lay between the germline ends. CDR3 in DNA: TGTGCCAGCAGCCCCTCGACTGGGTCCTATGGCTACACCTTC. It translates to CASSPSTGSYGYTF. Variable domain in full (rest from reference TRBV9 and TRBJ1-2): DSGVTQTPKHLITATGQRVTLRCSPRSGDLSVYWYQQSLDQGLQFLIQYYNGEERAKGNILERFSAQQFPDLHSELNLSSLELGDSALYFCASSPSTGSYGYTFGSGTRLTVV.

The V and J genes are TRBV14 and TRBJ1-1; D not resolved. Germline V lookup: CDR1 SGHDN, CDR2 FVKESK. The CDR3 consists of 13 residues. Deletions cut 1 base from V and 3 bases from J, with 6 bases between. CDR3 residues: CASSQAIYTEAFF. CDR3 DNA: TGTGCCAGCAGCCAAGCTATATACACTGAAGCTTTCTTT.